The clone carrying this T cell receptor (beta chain) was seen a handful of times. The antigen is undetermined. Unique molecular identifiers were used in preparing the TCRbeta library. TCRdb ran MiXCR on the PCR reads and lists one entry per CDR3 protein. This repertoire shows approximately 400,000 distinct CDR3 sequences, 15% to 20% found once; its top ten account for under 30%. This CDR3 spans 17 amino acids. V lost 6 bases and J lost 4; bases outside the gene matches: 11. Germline-derived CDR1 and CDR2 are DFQATT and SNEGSKA (reference sequence). The sample comes from a study of T-cell reconstitution after alpha-beta-depleted transplantation in children. Regarding the study as a whole: About two months after transplant, alpha-beta T cells reportedly came from several hundred expanded graft clones. Newly made T cells mostly supplied T-cell counts and diversity one year after transplant. Surviving recipient T cells and thymic progenitors produced the high day-60 TCRbeta diversity seen in some patients.

Here the sequenced sample was PBMCs, mostly from graft donor cells, taken 360 days after TCRalphabeta/CD19-depleted stem cell transplant. The chain links TRBV20-1 to TRBJ2-5; 16 positions match TRBD2. This TCR derives from a boy younger than two who had a stem cell transplant for Wiskott-Aldrich syndrome, so the T cells may come from the graft donor. As DNA, the CDR3 is TGCAGTGCAACCGGGACTAGCGGGGGGGCCGTTGGAGAGACCCAGTACTTC. Translated, it gives CSATGTSGGAVGETQYF.